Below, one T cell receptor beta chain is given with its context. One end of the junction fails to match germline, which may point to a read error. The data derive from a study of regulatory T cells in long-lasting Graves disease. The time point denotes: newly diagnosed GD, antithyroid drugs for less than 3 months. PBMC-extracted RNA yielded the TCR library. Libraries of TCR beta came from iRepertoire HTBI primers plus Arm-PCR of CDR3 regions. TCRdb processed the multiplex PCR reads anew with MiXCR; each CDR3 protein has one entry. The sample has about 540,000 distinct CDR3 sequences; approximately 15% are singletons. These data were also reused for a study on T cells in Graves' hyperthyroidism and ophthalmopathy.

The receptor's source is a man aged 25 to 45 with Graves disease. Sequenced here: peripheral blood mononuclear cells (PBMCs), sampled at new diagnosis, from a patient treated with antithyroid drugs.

This CDR3 reads CASSPTLGGPYERYF. The DNA of the CDR3 is TGTGCCAGCAGTCCTACCTTGGGGGGCCCCTACGAGCGGTACTTC. The V gene is TRBV27, the J gene TRBJ2-7, with D perhaps being TRBD1 or TRBD2 (6 bases each). From germline, CDR1 is MNHEY and CDR2 SMNVEV (reference sequence). The CDR3 contains 15 residues.